The text below deals with one T cell receptor (beta chain). The antigen is not known. TCRdb re-analysed the reads in MiXCR, keeping a single row per CDR3 protein. The sample includes 150,000 to 200,000 distinct CDR3 sequences, roughly 9.8% seen only once; the top ten take about 4.2%. These data belong to a study of T cell repertoires in cytomegalovirus infection. Study-level findings and limits: Pooled public TCR beta family frequency picked out CMV carriers with the relevant HLA.

CDR1 is SQVTM and CDR2 is ANQGSEA in the germline V gene. Trimming pared 6 bases from V and 2 bases from J, leaving 7 bases between. The CDR3 spans 11 residues. This TCR was sampled from a human donor in good health (CMV status not recorded). Some clones in this sample may be carry-over from other donors' samples. V gene TRBV29-1 combines with J gene TRBJ1-1, with D unresolved. Sequencing used PBMCs. The CDR3 protein is CSVETNTEAFF. CDR3 DNA: TGCAGCGTAGAAACTAACACTGAAGCTTTCTTT.